These T cell receptor beta chains were read from a single sample in a study of early T cells in non-severe SARS-CoV-2 infection. From the 5' RACE reads, TCRdb called clonotypes with MiXCR, one entry per CDR3 protein. This table holds more than 90,000 distinct CDR3 sequences, approximately 13% found once. Sequenced material: whole blood. All receptors come from an adult who was a healthcare worker with PCR-confirmed SARS-CoV-2 infection or an uninfected control (not recorded which). CDR3s include the opening cysteine and the closing phenylalanine or tryptophan. Each record gives: V gene, clone size, D gene, J gene, CDR3 DNA, CDR3 protein. A D gene is named only where the DNA matches it firmly. A row's size may be missing; if present it is once, few, many or a size class.

v_gene: TRBV6-2/TRBV6-3
abundance: NA
d_gene: TRBD1
j_gene: TRBJ2-1
CDR3nt: TGTGCCAGCGGGGACAGTCCTACCTACAATGAGCAGTTCTTC
CDR3aa: CASGDSPTYNEQFF

v_gene: TRBV5-1
abundance: NA
d_gene: NA
j_gene: TRBJ1-4
CDR3nt: TGCGCCAGCAGCCCGGACAGAGCTAATGAAAAACTGTTTTTT
CDR3aa: CASSPDRANEKLFF

v_gene: TRBV19
abundance: few
d_gene: NA
j_gene: TRBJ2-4
CDR3nt: TGTGCCAGTAGTCGAAGGGGCTGGGACATTCAGTACTTC
CDR3aa: CASSRRGWDIQYF

v_gene: TRBV20-1
abundance: many
d_gene: TRBD2
j_gene: TRBJ2-3
CDR3nt: TGCAGTGCCCGGGGAGGGGGCACAGATACGCAGTATTTT
CDR3aa: CSARGGGTDTQYF

v_gene: TRBV28
abundance: many
d_gene: NA
j_gene: TRBJ1-4
CDR3nt: TGTGCCAGCACCCAAGACAGGGAAAAACTGTTTTTT
CDR3aa: CASTQDREKLFF

v_gene: TRBV2
abundance: many
d_gene: NA
j_gene: TRBJ2-5
CDR3nt: TGTGCCAGCAGTCAAGAACAGGGTCGGGAGACCCAGTACTTC
CDR3aa: CASSQEQGRETQYF

v_gene: TRBV6-5
abundance: few
d_gene: NA
j_gene: TRBJ2-5
CDR3nt: TGTGCCAGCAGTTACTTGGCACGCCGAGAGACCCAGTACTTC
CDR3aa: CASSYLARRETQYF

v_gene: TRBV20-1
abundance: many
d_gene: NA
j_gene: TRBJ2-3
CDR3nt: TGCAGTGCTAGTACCGGGGGCTCGGATACGCAGTGTTTT
CDR3aa: CSASTGGSDTQCF

v_gene: TRBV7-6
abundance: NA
d_gene: TRBD2
j_gene: TRBJ2-1
CDR3nt: TGTGCCAGCAGCTTTAGTACTAGCGGGGGGGGCGAGCAGTTCTTC
CDR3aa: CASSFSTSGGGEQFF

v_gene: TRBV9
abundance: few
d_gene: TRBD1
j_gene: TRBJ2-2
CDR3nt: TGTGCCAGCAGCGCCCAGGGGGCGACCGGGGAGCTGTTTTTT
CDR3aa: CASSAQGATGELFF

v_gene: TRBV11-2
abundance: many
d_gene: NA
j_gene: TRBJ1-4
CDR3nt: TGTGCCAGCAGCCAATTCTCCGGACCTAATGAAAAACTGTTTTTT
CDR3aa: CASSQFSGPNEKLFF

v_gene: TRBV3-1
abundance: many
d_gene: NA
j_gene: TRBJ2-5
CDR3nt: TGTGCCAGCAGTCCCCGGGCTGACTTGCAAGAGACCCAGTACTTC
CDR3aa: CASSPRADLQETQYF

v_gene: TRBV4-1
abundance: many
d_gene: TRBD2
j_gene: TRBJ2-5
CDR3nt: TGCGCCAGCAGCCTAGCGGGGGGTGGGGAGACCCAGTACTTC
CDR3aa: CASSLAGGGETQYF

v_gene: TRBV29-1
abundance: NA
d_gene: NA
j_gene: TRBJ2-7
CDR3nt: TGCAGCACCCGGGACTCTAGCTCCTACGAGCAGTACTTC
CDR3aa: CSTRDSSSYEQYF

v_gene: TRBV29-1
abundance: NA
d_gene: TRBD1
j_gene: TRBJ1-2
CDR3nt: TGCAGCGCGCGGACAGGGACCTATGGCTACACCTTC
CDR3aa: CSARTGTYGYTF

v_gene: TRBV12-3/TRBV12-4
abundance: few
d_gene: TRBD1
j_gene: TRBJ2-7
CDR3nt: TGTGCCAGCAGTACAGGACAGGTTTATACGGACGAGCAGTACTTC
CDR3aa: CASSTGQVYTDEQYF

v_gene: TRBV19
abundance: NA
d_gene: NA
j_gene: TRBJ2-3
CDR3nt: TGTGCCAGTAGGGTGGGAGGCGGAGATACGCAGTATTTT
CDR3aa: CASRVGGGDTQYF

v_gene: TRBV28
abundance: many
d_gene: NA
j_gene: TRBJ2-1
CDR3nt: TGTGCCAGCAGGGCGGTCAACAATGAGCAGTTCTTC
CDR3aa: CASRAVNNEQFF

v_gene: TRBV2
abundance: many
d_gene: NA
j_gene: TRBJ1-1
CDR3nt: TGTGCCAGCAGTGAAAGGGGATACACTGAAGCTTTCTTT
CDR3aa: CASSERGYTEAFF

v_gene: TRBV12-3/TRBV12-4
abundance: NA
d_gene: TRBD2
j_gene: TRBJ2-1
CDR3nt: TGTGCCAGCAGTTTCGGGGGGGCACCGTACAATGAGCAGTTCTTC
CDR3aa: CASSFGGAPYNEQFF

v_gene: TRBV20-1
abundance: many
d_gene: NA
j_gene: TRBJ1-5
CDR3nt: TGCAGTGCTAGAGATGGGGGCGGCAATCAGCCCCAGCATTTT
CDR3aa: CSARDGGGNQPQHF

v_gene: TRBV29-1
abundance: NA
d_gene: NA
j_gene: TRBJ1-1
CDR3nt: TGCAGCGTTGCCCTAAGCTCGAACACTGAAGCTTTCTTT
CDR3aa: CSVALSSNTEAFF

v_gene: TRBV28
abundance: many
d_gene: NA
j_gene: TRBJ2-5
CDR3nt: TGTGCCAGCAGTCGACAGTATATGGGCTCGGAGACCCAGTACTTC
CDR3aa: CASSRQYMGSETQYF

v_gene: TRBV11-2
abundance: many
d_gene: TRBD2
j_gene: TRBJ2-3
CDR3nt: TGTGCCAGCAGCTTAAATAGCGGGAGAGGGGATACGCAGTATTTT
CDR3aa: CASSLNSGRGDTQYF

v_gene: TRBV6-5
abundance: many
d_gene: TRBD2
j_gene: TRBJ2-1
CDR3nt: TGTGCCAGCAGCCGCACAGTTGGGCGGGGGGGCCTGGGTGAGCAGTTCTTC
CDR3aa: CASSRTVGRGGLGEQFF

v_gene: TRBV19
abundance: many
d_gene: NA
j_gene: TRBJ1-4
CDR3nt: TGTGCCAGTAGTATGGGGGCTACTAATGAAAAACTGTTTTTT
CDR3aa: CASSMGATNEKLFF

v_gene: TRBV11-2
abundance: NA
d_gene: NA
j_gene: TRBJ2-5
CDR3nt: TGTGCCAGCACCTCCACCCCGGGGGACCAAGAGACCCAGTACTTC
CDR3aa: CASTSTPGDQETQYF

v_gene: TRBV20-1
abundance: few
d_gene: NA
j_gene: TRBJ2-4
CDR3nt: TGCAGTGCTGAAGACTACGGGGACTTCAAAAACATTCAGTACTTC
CDR3aa: CSAEDYGDFKNIQYF

v_gene: TRBV29-1
abundance: many
d_gene: TRBD1
j_gene: TRBJ2-1
CDR3nt: TGCAGCGTCAGACCTTCGACAGGGGATGAGCAGTTCTTC
CDR3aa: CSVRPSTGDEQFF

v_gene: TRBV12-3/TRBV12-4
abundance: NA
d_gene: TRBD1
j_gene: TRBJ1-2
CDR3nt: TGTGCCAGCAGCCCAACAGGGGGTAACTATGGCTACACCTTC
CDR3aa: CASSPTGGNYGYTF

v_gene: TRBV10-2
abundance: NA
d_gene: NA
j_gene: TRBJ1-1
CDR3nt: TGCGCCAGCAGTGAAGGACAGCCCGTGAACACTGAAGCTTTCTTT
CDR3aa: CASSEGQPVNTEAFF

v_gene: TRBV6-4
abundance: few
d_gene: NA
j_gene: TRBJ2-1
CDR3nt: TGTGCCAGCAGTGCAGGGACCCACGGCGGTGAGCAGTTCTTC
CDR3aa: CASSAGTHGGEQFF

v_gene: TRBV10-3
abundance: NA
d_gene: NA
j_gene: TRBJ1-2
CDR3nt: TGTGCCATCGGGGGAGCGCGCTATGGCTACACCTTC
CDR3aa: CAIGGARYGYTF

v_gene: TRBV12-3/TRBV12-4
abundance: NA
d_gene: TRBD1
j_gene: TRBJ1-3
CDR3nt: TGTGCCAGCACCCCAGAGGACAGGGGCTATGGAAACACCATATATTTT
CDR3aa: CASTPEDRGYGNTIYF

v_gene: TRBV7-2
abundance: many
d_gene: NA
j_gene: TRBJ2-6
CDR3nt: TGTGCCAGCAGCCGGTCCGGTGGGGCCAACGTCCTGACTTTC
CDR3aa: CASSRSGGANVLTF

v_gene: TRBV19
abundance: many
d_gene: TRBD2
j_gene: TRBJ2-3
CDR3nt: TGTGCCAGTGTGGCGGGGGGCGATGCCGATACGCAGTATTTT
CDR3aa: CASVAGGDADTQYF

v_gene: TRBV7-2
abundance: NA
d_gene: NA
j_gene: TRBJ2-7
CDR3nt: TGTGCCAGCAGCTCCGGGCGGGACGGAACCTACGAGCAGTACTTC
CDR3aa: CASSSGRDGTYEQYF

v_gene: TRBV29-1
abundance: NA
d_gene: NA
j_gene: TRBJ1-1
CDR3nt: TGCAGCGCTTTGACAAGCCGCATGAACACTGAAGCTTTCTTT
CDR3aa: CSALTSRMNTEAFF

v_gene: TRBV20-1
abundance: NA
d_gene: NA
j_gene: TRBJ1-1
CDR3nt: TGCAGTGCTAGAGATTTCCCAGGGAGGACTGAAGCTTTCTTT
CDR3aa: CSARDFPGRTEAFF

v_gene: TRBV28
abundance: many
d_gene: TRBD1
j_gene: TRBJ1-5
CDR3nt: TGTGCCAGCCGGACAGGGGGCAATCAGCCCCAGCATTTT
CDR3aa: CASRTGGNQPQHF

v_gene: TRBV5-1
abundance: NA
d_gene: NA
j_gene: TRBJ2-3
CDR3nt: TGCGCCAGCAGCCGCCTGGGCGGGCCTGCCACAGATACGCAGTATTTT
CDR3aa: CASSRLGGPATDTQYF

v_gene: TRBV29-1
abundance: NA
d_gene: TRBD1
j_gene: TRBJ2-5
CDR3nt: TGCAGCGCCCACAGGGGGAAAGAGACCCAGTACTTC
CDR3aa: CSAHRGKETQYF

v_gene: TRBV14
abundance: many
d_gene: NA
j_gene: TRBJ1-1
CDR3nt: TGTGCCAGCAGCCCTTACCGGACGGCCGCTTCCGAAGCTTTCTTT
CDR3aa: CASSPYRTAASEAFF

v_gene: TRBV7-9
abundance: few
d_gene: NA
j_gene: TRBJ1-1
CDR3nt: TGTGCCAGCAGCTTGGGCAGCCAGAGGACTGAAGCTTTCTTT
CDR3aa: CASSLGSQRTEAFF

v_gene: TRBV21-1
abundance: many
d_gene: NA
j_gene: TRBJ2-3
CDR3nt: TGTGCCAGCAGCGCTGGGAGGGATACGCAGTATTTT
CDR3aa: CASSAGRDTQYF

v_gene: TRBV18
abundance: NA
d_gene: NA
j_gene: TRBJ2-7
CDR3nt: TGTGCCAGCTCACCTTCGGGTCCCTACGAGCAGTACTTC
CDR3aa: CASSPSGPYEQYF

v_gene: TRBV18
abundance: NA
d_gene: NA
j_gene: TRBJ2-3
CDR3nt: TGTGCCAGCTTCTCCCCGGGACCCCAAGGAGTGGATACGCAGTATTTT
CDR3aa: CASFSPGPQGVDTQYF

v_gene: TRBV5-5
abundance: few
d_gene: NA
j_gene: TRBJ1-4
CDR3nt: TGTGCCAGCACCACGGTAGACGGAAAACTGTTTTTT
CDR3aa: CASTTVDGKLFF

v_gene: TRBV29-1
abundance: NA
d_gene: TRBD1
j_gene: TRBJ2-7
CDR3nt: TGCAGCGTTGCCAGGGACAGTAGCTCCTACGAGCAGTACTTC
CDR3aa: CSVARDSSSYEQYF

v_gene: TRBV7-9
abundance: NA
d_gene: NA
j_gene: TRBJ1-1
CDR3nt: TGTGCCAGCAGCCCCCAGGTCATGAACACTGAAGCTTTCTTT
CDR3aa: CASSPQVMNTEAFF

v_gene: TRBV7-2
abundance: NA
d_gene: TRBD1
j_gene: TRBJ1-3
CDR3nt: TGTGCCAGCAGCCCCTGGGACAGGGCAGGAAACACCATATATTTT
CDR3aa: CASSPWDRAGNTIYF

v_gene: TRBV6-1
abundance: many
d_gene: NA
j_gene: TRBJ2-5
CDR3nt: TGTGCCAGCAAGCCGGTCCAAGAGACCCAGTACTTC
CDR3aa: CASKPVQETQYF

v_gene: TRBV4-2
abundance: many
d_gene: NA
j_gene: TRBJ2-7
CDR3nt: TGTGCCAGCAGCCAAGATTCGAGCTCCACCGTGGAGCAGTACTTC
CDR3aa: CASSQDSSSTVEQYF

v_gene: TRBV7-9
abundance: many
d_gene: NA
j_gene: TRBJ1-1
CDR3nt: TGTGCCAGCAGCTTACGAGGAGAAGGGACTGAAGCTTTCTTT
CDR3aa: CASSLRGEGTEAFF